Reported below is one T cell receptor (beta chain). Its antigen is undetermined. This entry belongs to a study of T cell responses to AZD1222 COVID-19 vaccine. Study context: Second doses that came at about 4 or about 12 weeks were put together. General observations from the study: Nearly half of the spike-specific TCRs reportedly recognize variant regions that carry no mutations. It was only 6 or 7 AZD1222 recipients who were seropositive at baseline. Possibly, clonal diversity was underestimated; donors were largely white British and included more females.

The germline V gene encodes CDR1 LNHDA and CDR2 SQIVND (reference sequence). CDR3 length: 18 amino acids. The V end lost 9 bases, the J end lost 3 bases, and 26 bases lay between the germline ends. The table came from immunoSEQ multiplex PCR; TCRdb's copy has only in-frame clones and leaves some out. The sample gives 100,000 or so clones, 80% to 95% of which show up once; more than 1.5% is in the top ten. V gene TRBV19 combines with J gene TRBJ2-2; perhaps D is TRBD1 or TRBD2 (5 bases each). The receptor was isolated from an adult in good health. Specimen: peripheral blood, collected on day 0 of AZD1222 vaccination. CDR3 nucleotide sequence: TGTGCCAGCACACGATCAGGCCGAGGGGTTTCGGACACCGGGGAGCTGTTTTTT. It encodes CASTRSGRGVSDTGELFF.